This T cell receptor beta chain was captured by sequencing in a study of OX40 agonist ivuxolimab in advanced cancers. Study-level information: Earlier anti-PD-1, anti-PD-L1 or anti-CTLA-4 therapy was permitted; around 40% had received some.

A note on this clone: What it binds is unknown.

Study observations and caveats: Averaging showed that CD8+ T cells had more expanded clones than CD4+ did. Near-lowest levels of clonal expansion characterized partial responders at 0.1-3.0 mg/kg.

Trimming shortened V by 0 bases and J by 4 bases, and 13 bases separated the two germline ends. Looked up from germline, CDR1 is SGHNT and CDR2 is YYREEE (reference sequence). This CDR3 has 15 amino acids. Profiling relied on immunoSEQ multiplex PCR, and the TCRdb table lists in-frame clones only, not all of them. Of about 64,000 clones in the sample, 70% to 90% were seen once. The TCR originated in an adult with an advanced solid tumor such as melanoma, head and neck, liver or kidney cancer. The chain is built from TRBV5-4 and TRBJ1-2; D might be TRBD1 (5 bases). The specimen comprised CD4+ or CD8+ T cells sorted from blood, sampled in a trial of the OX40 agonist ivuxolimab. CDR3 DNA sequence: TGTGCCAGCAGCTTGGTGGGCCAGGGCCGCTATGGCTACACCTTC. Protein product: CASSLVGQGRYGYTF.